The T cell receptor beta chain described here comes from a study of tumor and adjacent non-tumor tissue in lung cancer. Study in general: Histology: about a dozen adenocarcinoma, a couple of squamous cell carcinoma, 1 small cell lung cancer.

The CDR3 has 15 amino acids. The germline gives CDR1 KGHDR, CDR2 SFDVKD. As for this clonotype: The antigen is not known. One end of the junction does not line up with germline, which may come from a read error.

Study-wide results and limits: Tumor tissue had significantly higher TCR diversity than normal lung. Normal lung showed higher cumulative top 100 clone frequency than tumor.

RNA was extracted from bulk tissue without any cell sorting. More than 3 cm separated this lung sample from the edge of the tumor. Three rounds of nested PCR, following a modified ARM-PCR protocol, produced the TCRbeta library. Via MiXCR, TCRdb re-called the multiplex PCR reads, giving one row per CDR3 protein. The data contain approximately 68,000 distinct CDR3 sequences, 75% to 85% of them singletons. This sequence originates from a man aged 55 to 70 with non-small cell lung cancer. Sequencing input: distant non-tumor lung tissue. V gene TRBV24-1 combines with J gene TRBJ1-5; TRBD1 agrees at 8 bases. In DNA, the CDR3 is TGTGGCACCAGTGTCCCGGACAGGGAAAGTACGCCCCAGCATTTT. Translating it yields CGTSVPDRESTPQHF.